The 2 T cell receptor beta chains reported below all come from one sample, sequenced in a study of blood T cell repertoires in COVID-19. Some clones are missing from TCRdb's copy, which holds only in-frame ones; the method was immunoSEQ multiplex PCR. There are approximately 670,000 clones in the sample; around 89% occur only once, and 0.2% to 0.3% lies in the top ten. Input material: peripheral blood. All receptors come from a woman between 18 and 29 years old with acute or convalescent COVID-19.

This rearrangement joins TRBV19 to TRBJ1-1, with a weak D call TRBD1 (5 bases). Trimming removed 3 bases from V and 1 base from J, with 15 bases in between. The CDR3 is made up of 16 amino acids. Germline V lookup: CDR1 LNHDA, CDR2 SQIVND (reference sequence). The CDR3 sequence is CASSIESGRGNTEAFF. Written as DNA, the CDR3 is TGTGCCAGTAGTATTGAGTCAGGGCGAGGGAACACTGAAGCTTTCTTT.

The CDR3 DNA reads as TGCGCCAGCAGCCAAGATCTTTCCGGGGGGACTCAAGCCTACGAGCAGTACTTC. Translating gives CASSQDLSGGTQAYEQYF. This chain links TRBV4-3 with TRBJ2-7, with 7 bases identical to TRBD2. From germline, CDR1 is LGHNA and CDR2 YSLEER. This CDR3 contains 18 residues. V dropped 0 bases and J dropped 2; count of bases not matched to a gene: 13.